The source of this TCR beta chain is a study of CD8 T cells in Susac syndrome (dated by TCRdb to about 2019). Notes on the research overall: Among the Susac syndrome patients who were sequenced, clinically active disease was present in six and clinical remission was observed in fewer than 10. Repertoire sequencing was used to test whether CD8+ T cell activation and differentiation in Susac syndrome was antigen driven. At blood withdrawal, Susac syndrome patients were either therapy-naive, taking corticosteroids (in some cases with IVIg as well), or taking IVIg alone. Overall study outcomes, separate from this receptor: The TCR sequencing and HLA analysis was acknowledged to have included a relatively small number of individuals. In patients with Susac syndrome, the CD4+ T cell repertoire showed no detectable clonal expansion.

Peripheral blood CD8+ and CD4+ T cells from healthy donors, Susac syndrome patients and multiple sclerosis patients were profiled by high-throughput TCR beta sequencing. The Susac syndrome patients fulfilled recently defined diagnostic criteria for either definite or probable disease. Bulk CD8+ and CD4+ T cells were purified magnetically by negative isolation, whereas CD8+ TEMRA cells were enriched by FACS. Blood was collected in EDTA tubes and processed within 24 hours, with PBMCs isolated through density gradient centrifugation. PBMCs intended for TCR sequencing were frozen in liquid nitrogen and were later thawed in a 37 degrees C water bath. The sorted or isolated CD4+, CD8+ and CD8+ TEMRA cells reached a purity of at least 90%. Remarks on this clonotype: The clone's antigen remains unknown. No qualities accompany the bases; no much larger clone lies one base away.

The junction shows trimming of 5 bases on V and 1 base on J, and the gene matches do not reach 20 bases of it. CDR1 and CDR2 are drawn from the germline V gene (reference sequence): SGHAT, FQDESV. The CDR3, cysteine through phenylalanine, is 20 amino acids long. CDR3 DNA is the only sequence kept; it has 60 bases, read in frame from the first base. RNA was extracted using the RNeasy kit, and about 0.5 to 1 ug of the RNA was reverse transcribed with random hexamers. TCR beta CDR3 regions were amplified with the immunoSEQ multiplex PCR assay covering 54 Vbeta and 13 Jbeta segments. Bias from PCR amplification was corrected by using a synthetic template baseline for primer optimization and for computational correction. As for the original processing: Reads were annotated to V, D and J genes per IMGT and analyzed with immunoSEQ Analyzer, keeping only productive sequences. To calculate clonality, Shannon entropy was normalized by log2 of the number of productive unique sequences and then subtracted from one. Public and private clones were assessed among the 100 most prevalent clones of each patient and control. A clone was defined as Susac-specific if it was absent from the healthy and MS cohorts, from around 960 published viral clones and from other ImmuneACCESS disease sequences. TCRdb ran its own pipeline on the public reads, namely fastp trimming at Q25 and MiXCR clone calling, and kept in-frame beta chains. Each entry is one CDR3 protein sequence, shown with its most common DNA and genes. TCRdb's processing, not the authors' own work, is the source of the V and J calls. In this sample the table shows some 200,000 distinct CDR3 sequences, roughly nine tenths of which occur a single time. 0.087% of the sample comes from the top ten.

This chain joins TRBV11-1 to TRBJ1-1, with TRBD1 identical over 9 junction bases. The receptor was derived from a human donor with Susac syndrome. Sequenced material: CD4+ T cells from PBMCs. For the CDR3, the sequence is CASSQLGWGTGQKPNTEAFF. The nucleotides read TGTGCCAGCAGCCAATTAGGGTGGGGGACAGGGCAAAAGCCGAACACTGAAGCTTTCTTT.